This T cell receptor (beta chain) was captured in a study of beta chain features in type 1 diabetes. Overall study: Patients shared similar age, gender and cell yields with healthy donors. Overall study findings and caveats: Diminished insertions and augmented deletions at VDJ junctions characterized type 1 diabetes patients. The study notes PCR might favor shorter templates equally in patients and controls.

Trimming cost V 0 bases and J 9 bases, with 16 bases left between them. Germline V gene data show CDR1 as SGDLS and CDR2 as YYNGEE. The CDR3 runs 15 residues. The investigators reverse transcribed all of the isolated RNA, so they sequenced expressed TCRB transcripts. Method: immunoSEQ multiplex PCR; TCRdb's copy keeps in-frame clones and lacks some. The repertoire consists of approximately 470,000 clones, with 30% occurring once and the leading ten covering 0.065%. This clone was counted a few times. Antigen unknown. The sequence was obtained from a man between 18 and 29 years old in good health. Material for sequencing was naive CD4+ T cells from blood. The chain has TRBV9 and TRBJ2-1; D unclear. The CDR3 reads CASSVEPQQSSEQFF. In DNA, the CDR3 is TGTGCCAGCAGCGTAGAACCTCAACAGAGTAGTGAGCAGTTCTTC.